Presented here are 3 T cell receptor beta chains from one specimen sequenced in a study of T cells in Graves' hyperthyroidism and ophthalmopathy. There were TCR beta CDR3 regions amplified from RNA transcripts. Primed by the HTBI set, a first-round RT-PCR was run on the TCR CDR3. TCRdb redid the calling of the multiplex PCR reads with MiXCR, one entry per CDR3 protein. Of about 260,000 distinct CDR3 sequences listed, 16% were seen once; the top ten hold around 30%. Sequencing was carried out using blood. The receptors derive from a young woman with Graves' ophthalmopathy.

There are many counts of this clonotype. This sequence joins TRBV6-1 and TRBJ1-5; D is ambiguous. V lost 2 bases to trimming and J lost 0 bases, with 8 bases between them. The germline CDR1 and CDR2 sequences are MNHNS and SASEGT. The CDR3 loop spans 15 amino acids. The CDR3 here is CASSESPYSNQPQHF. The DNA for the CDR3 is TGTGCCAGCAGTGAATCCCCGTATAGCAATCAGCCCCAGCATTTT.

This clonotype was counted at least ten times. The J gene is TRBJ2-7, the V gene TRBV7-2; 14 bases agree with TRBD2. The CDR3 is made up of 15 amino acids. The V and J ends lost 5 bases and 3 bases, in that order; junction bases with no gene match: 3. Germline V gene lookup returns CDR1 SGHTA and CDR2 FQGNSA. In DNA, the CDR3 is TGTGCCAGCAGCCGAGGGACTAGCGGGAGCTACGAGCAGTACTTC. Translated, it gives CASSRGTSGSYEQYF.

This clonotype occurred many times. The chain has TRBV29-1 and TRBJ2-5; TRBD1 matches 7 bases. CDR1 and CDR2 (germline): SQVTM, ANQGSEA. The J segment lost 2 bases and the V segment lost 7 bases, leaving 10 bases of the junction unmatched. This CDR3 comprises 14 residues. This CDR3 is CSETPRDRQETQYF. The CDR3 DNA follows: TGCAGCGAAACCCCCCGGGACAGACAAGAGACCCAGTACTTC. Full variable domain (rest looked up from reference TRBV29-1 and TRBJ2-5): SAVISQKPSRDICQRGTSLTIQCQVDSQVTMMFWYRQQPGQSLTLIATANQGSEATYESGFVIDKFPISRPNLTFSTLTVSNMSPEDSSIYLCSETPRDRQETQYFGPGTRLLVL.